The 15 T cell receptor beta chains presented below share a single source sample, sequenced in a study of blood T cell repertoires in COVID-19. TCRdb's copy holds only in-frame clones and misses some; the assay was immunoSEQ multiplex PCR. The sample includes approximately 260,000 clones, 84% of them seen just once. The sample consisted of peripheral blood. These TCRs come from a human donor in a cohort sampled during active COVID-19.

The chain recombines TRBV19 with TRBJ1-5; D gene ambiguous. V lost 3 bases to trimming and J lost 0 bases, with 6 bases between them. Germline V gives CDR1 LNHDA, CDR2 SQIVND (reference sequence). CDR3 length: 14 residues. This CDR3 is CASSILYSNQPQHF. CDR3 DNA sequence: TGTGCCAGTAGTATCTTATATAGCAATCAGCCCCAGCATTTT.

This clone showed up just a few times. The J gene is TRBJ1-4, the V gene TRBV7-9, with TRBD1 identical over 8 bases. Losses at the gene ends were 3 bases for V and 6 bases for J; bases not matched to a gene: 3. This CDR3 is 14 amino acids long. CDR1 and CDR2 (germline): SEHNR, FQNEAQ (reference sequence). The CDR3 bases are TGTGCCAGCAGCTTTGGACAGGGATATGAAAAACTGTTTTTT. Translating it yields CASSFGQGYEKLFF.

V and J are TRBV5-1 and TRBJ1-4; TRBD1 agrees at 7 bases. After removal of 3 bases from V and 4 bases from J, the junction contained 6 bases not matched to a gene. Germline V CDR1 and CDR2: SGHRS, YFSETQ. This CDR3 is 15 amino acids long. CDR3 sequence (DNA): TGCGCCAGCAGCTCCTCGGGACAGCTTAATGAAAAACTGTTTTTT. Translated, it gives CASSSSGQLNEKLFF.

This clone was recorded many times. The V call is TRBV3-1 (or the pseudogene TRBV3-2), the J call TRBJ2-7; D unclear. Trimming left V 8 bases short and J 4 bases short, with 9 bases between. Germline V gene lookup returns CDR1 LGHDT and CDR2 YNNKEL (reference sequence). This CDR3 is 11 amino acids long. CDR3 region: CASASIYEQYF. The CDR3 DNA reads TGTGCCAGCGCGTCAATTTACGAGCAGTACTTC.

CDR3: CASSSAGQGAYNEQFF. The CDR3 bases are TGTGCCAGTAGTTCGGCGGGACAGGGGGCGTACAATGAGCAGTTCTTC. The chain employs TRBV19 and TRBJ2-1; 12 bases map to TRBD1. CDR1 is LNHDA and CDR2 is SQIVND in the germline V gene (reference sequence). The V segment lost 5 bases and the J segment 4 bases; nucleotides outside the gene matches: 6. CDR3 length: 16 amino acids.

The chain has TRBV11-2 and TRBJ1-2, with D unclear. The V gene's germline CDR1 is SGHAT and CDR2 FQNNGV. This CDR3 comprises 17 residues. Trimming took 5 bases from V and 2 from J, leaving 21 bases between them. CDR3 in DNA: TGTGCCAGCAGCCCTCGAGTCCTACCAACCCGCAACTATGGCTACACCTTC. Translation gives CASSPRVLPTRNYGYTF.

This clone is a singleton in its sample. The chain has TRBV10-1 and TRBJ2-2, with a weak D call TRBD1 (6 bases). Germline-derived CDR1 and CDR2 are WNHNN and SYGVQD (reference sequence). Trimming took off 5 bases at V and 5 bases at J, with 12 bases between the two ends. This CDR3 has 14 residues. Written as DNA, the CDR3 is TGCGCCAGCAGTTCGGGACACCCTACCGGGGAGCTGTTTTTT. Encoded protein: CASSSGHPTGELFF.

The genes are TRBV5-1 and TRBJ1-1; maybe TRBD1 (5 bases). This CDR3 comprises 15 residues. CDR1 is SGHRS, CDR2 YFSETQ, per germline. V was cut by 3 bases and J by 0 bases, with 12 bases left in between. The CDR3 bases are TGCGCCAGCAGCTCTACTCGGGGGATGAACACTGAAGCTTTCTTT. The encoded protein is CASSSTRGMNTEAFF.

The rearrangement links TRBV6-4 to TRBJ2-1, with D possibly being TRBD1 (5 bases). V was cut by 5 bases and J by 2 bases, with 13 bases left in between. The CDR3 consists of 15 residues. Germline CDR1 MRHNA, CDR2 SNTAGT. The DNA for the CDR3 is TGTGCCAGCAGTCTTAATAGGGGTCCCTACAATGAGCAGTTCTTC. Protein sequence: CASSLNRGPYNEQFF.

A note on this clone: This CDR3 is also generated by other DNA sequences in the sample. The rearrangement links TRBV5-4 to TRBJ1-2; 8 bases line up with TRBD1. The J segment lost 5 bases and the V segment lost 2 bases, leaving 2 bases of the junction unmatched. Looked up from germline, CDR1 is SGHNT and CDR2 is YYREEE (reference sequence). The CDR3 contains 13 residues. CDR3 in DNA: TGTGCCAGCAGCTTAGACAGGGGTTATGGCTACACCTTC. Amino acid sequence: CASSLDRGYGYTF.

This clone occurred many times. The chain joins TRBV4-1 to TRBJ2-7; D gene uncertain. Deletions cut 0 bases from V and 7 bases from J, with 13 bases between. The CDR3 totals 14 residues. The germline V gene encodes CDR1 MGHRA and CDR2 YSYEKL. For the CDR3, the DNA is TGCGCCAGCAGCCAAGATCCAGGCCCTCTTGAGCAGTACTTC. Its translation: CASSQDPGPLEQYF.

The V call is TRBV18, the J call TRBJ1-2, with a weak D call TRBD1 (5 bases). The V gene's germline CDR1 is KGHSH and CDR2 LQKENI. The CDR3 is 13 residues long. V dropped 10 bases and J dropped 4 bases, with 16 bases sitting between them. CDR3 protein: CATQGSVIYGYTF. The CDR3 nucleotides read TGTGCCACCCAGGGCAGTGTCATCTATGGCTACACCTTC.

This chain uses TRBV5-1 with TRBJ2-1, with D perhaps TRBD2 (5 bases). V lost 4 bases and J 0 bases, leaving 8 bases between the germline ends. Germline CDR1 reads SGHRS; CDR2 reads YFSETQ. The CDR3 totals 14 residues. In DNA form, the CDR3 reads TGCGCCAGCAGCAACCGGGACTCCTACAATGAGCAGTTCTTC. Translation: CASSNRDSYNEQFF.

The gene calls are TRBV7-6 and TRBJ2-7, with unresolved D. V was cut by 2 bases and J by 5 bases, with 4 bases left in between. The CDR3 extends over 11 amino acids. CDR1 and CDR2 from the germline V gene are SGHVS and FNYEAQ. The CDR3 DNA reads TGTGCCAGCAGCTTATATGACGAGCAGTACTTC. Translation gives CASSLYDEQYF.

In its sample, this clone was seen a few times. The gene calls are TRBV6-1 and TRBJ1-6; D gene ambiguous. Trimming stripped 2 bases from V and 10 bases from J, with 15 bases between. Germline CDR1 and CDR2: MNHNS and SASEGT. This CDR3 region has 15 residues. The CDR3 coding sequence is TGTGCCAGCAGTGAAAGTGTGTCAGCGAGGTCACCCCTCCACTTT. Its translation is CASSESVSARSPLHF.